One sample yielded the 22 T cell receptor beta chains listed below, sequenced in a study of T cell responses to AZD1222 COVID-19 vaccine. The protocol was immunoSEQ multiplex PCR, while the TCRdb copy is restricted to in-frame clones and leaves out a portion. The sample gives 120,000 or so clones, 87% of which show up once; 10% is in the top ten. This sample comprised peripheral blood, obtained on day 0 of AZD1222 vaccination. The receptors stem from an adult in good health.

This chain joins TRBV6-5 and TRBJ2-3; D possibly corresponds to TRBD1 (6 bases). CDR1 is MNHEY, CDR2 SVGAGI, per germline. CDR3 length equals 15 residues. The germline V and J ends were trimmed by 6 bases and 0 bases, with 13 bases remaining between them. CDR3 DNA sequence: TGTGCCAGCAGCCGGGACACGGTTAGCACAGATACGCAGTATTTT. Translating it yields CASSRDTVSTDTQYF.

The chain joins TRBV2 to TRBJ2-5, with no clear D. Trimming left V 1 base short and J 2 bases short, with 11 bases between. CDR3 length: 15 amino acids. Per the germline V gene, CDR1 is SNHLY and CDR2 is FYNNEI. CDR3 sequence reads: CASSEGRWGQETQYF. Written as DNA, the CDR3 is TGTGCCAGCAGTGAAGGACGCTGGGGTCAAGAGACCCAGTACTTC.

The V call is TRBV27, the J call TRBJ1-3; 7 positions agree with TRBD1. Per germline, CDR1 MNHEY and CDR2 SMNVEV (reference sequence). V trimming: 2 bases; J trimming: 3 bases; junction bases outside the gene matches: 4. This CDR3 contains 15 residues. CDR3 loop: CASSLMQGGGNTIYF. The CDR3 DNA reads as TGTGCCAGCAGTTTAATGCAGGGGGGTGGAAACACCATATATTTT.

This clone came up once. The chain combines TRBV7-2 with TRBJ2-3; a possible D gene is TRBD2 (6 bases). The CDR3 loop spans 15 amino acids. Germline V gene sequence: CDR1 SGHTA, CDR2 FQGNSA. The ends were cut back, 3 bases at V and 1 base at J, with 11 bases in the middle. The CDR3 DNA is TGTGCCAGCAGCTTTCAGGCTAGCGGCACAGATACGCAGTATTTT. This translates into CASSFQASGTDTQYF.

The genes are TRBV3-1 (or the pseudogene TRBV3-2) and TRBJ2-7; D is unresolved. V was shortened by 1 base and J by 3 bases, with 7 bases between the two germline ends. The CDR3 contains 13 residues. Germline assignment: CDR1 LGHDT and CDR2 YNNKEL (reference sequence). DNA of the CDR3: TGTGCCAGCAGCCAAGGGCAGCTCTACGAGCAGTACTTC. Protein product: CASSQGQLYEQYF.

This chain uses TRBV10-2 with TRBJ2-5; TRBD2 aligns across 8 bases. The V gene's germline CDR1 is WSHSY and CDR2 SAAADI. V lost 4 bases to trimming and J lost 5 bases; unmatched junction nucleotides: 3. The CDR3 length is 13 residues. CDR3: CASSGLASETQYF. As DNA, the CDR3 is TGCGCCAGCAGTGGACTAGCGTCGGAGACCCAGTACTTC.

The count of this clone is one. The chain links TRBV5-1 to TRBJ2-2, with 13 bases that match TRBD2. The V and J ends lost 4 bases and 0 bases, in that order; junction bases with no gene match: 3. Looked up from germline, CDR1 is SGHRS and CDR2 is YFSETQ. The CDR3 totals 17 residues. The chain's CDR3 is CASSRTSGGSNTGELFF. The CDR3 coding sequence is TGCGCCAGCAGCAGGACTAGCGGGGGATCGAACACCGGGGAGCTGTTTTTT. The whole variable domain, remainder taken from reference TRBV5-1 and TRBJ2-2, is KAGVTQTPRYLIKTRGQQVTLSCSPISGHRSVSWYQQTPGQGLQFLFEYFSETQRNKGNFPGRFSGRQFSNSRSEMNVSTLELGDSALYLCASSRTSGGSNTGELFFGEGSRLTVL.

This rearrangement joins TRBV7-2 to TRBJ1-3; no clear D gene. V lost 2 bases, J lost 0 bases, and 8 bases lay in between. Germline CDR1 and CDR2: SGHTA and FQGNSA. The CDR3 sequence is 15 residues long. The CDR3 reads CASSLWRGSGNTIYF. The CDR3 DNA reads as TGTGCCAGCAGCTTATGGCGGGGCTCTGGAAACACCATATATTTT.

The genes are TRBV6-1 and TRBJ2-7; D uncertain. The ends were cut back, 2 bases at V and 7 bases at J, with 9 bases in the middle. The CDR3 totals 12 residues. Germline V CDR1 and CDR2: MNHNS, SASEGT. CDR3 bases: TGTGCCAGCAGTGAATCTGGGGAAGAGCAGTACTTC. Translated, it gives CASSESGEEQYF.

The rearrangement links TRBV7-8 to TRBJ2-3, with 12 bases lining up with TRBD2. The CDR3 consists of 17 residues. The germline CDR1 and CDR2 sequences are SGHVS and FQNEAQ. V trimming: 5 bases; J trimming: 2 bases; junction bases outside the gene matches: 8. The CDR3 bases are TGTGCCAGCAGCCCCAGACTAGCGGGGGCGCCCACAGATACGCAGTATTTT. It codes for CASSPRLAGAPTDTQYF.

The chain couples TRBV3-1 (or the pseudogene TRBV3-2) to TRBJ2-7, with D unclear. The CDR3 consists of 16 residues. Germline CDR1 reads LGHDT; CDR2 reads YNNKEL (reference sequence). Deletions cut 2 bases from V and 2 bases from J, with 16 bases between. CDR3 in amino acids: CASSQPDLTSTYEQYF. CDR3 bases: TGTGCCAGCAGCCAACCGGACCTTACCTCGACCTACGAGCAGTACTTC.

The CDR3, as DNA: TGTGCCACCAGTGATTTGCAAGAGACCCAGTACTTC. Its translation: CATSDLQETQYF. The chain employs TRBV24-1 and TRBJ2-5; D unresolved. Looked up from germline, CDR1 is KGHDR and CDR2 is SFDVKD. This CDR3 has 12 residues. The germline V and J ends were trimmed by 0 bases and 2 bases, with 0 bases remaining between them.

The rearrangement uses TRBV7-2 and TRBJ2-2; tentative D call: TRBD2 (6 bases). CDR1 is SGHTA, CDR2 FQGNSA, per germline. The CDR3 has 16 amino acids. V lost 5 bases, J lost 8 bases, and 21 bases lay in between. CDR3 DNA sequence: TGTGCCAGCAGCCCTGGTGTGGGGACTCCGAAGGGGGAGCTGTTTTTT. Encoded protein: CASSPGVGTPKGELFF.

This clone has only one observation. The rearrangement joins TRBV5-6 to TRBJ1-1; the match to TRBD1 covers 9 bases. The CDR3 is made up of 14 amino acids. Trimming took 4 bases from V and 8 from J; bases not matched to a gene: 9. Looked up from germline, CDR1 is SGHDT and CDR2 is YYEEEE. This CDR3 reads CASSEDRGRTEAFF. The CDR3 coding sequence is TGTGCCAGCAGCGAGGACAGGGGCCGCACGGAAGCTTTCTTT.

The V gene is TRBV2, the J gene TRBJ2-7; D may be TRBD2 (6 bases). The germline V gene has CDR1 SNHLY and CDR2 FYNNEI. The CDR3 runs 11 residues. The V end lost 9 bases, the J end lost 7 bases, and 13 bases lay between the germline ends. CDR3 in amino acids: CASSSAGEQYF. The CDR3 region has the DNA TGTGCCAGTTCGAGTGCGGGAGAGCAGTACTTC.

The rearrangement joins TRBV7-9 to TRBJ2-3; 9 bases are a match to TRBD2. This CDR3 is 15 amino acids long. The ends lost 4 bases at V and 1 base at J; junction bases unmatched: 3. Germline values: CDR1 SEHNR, CDR2 FQNEAQ (reference sequence). CDR3 protein: CASSWASGGTDTQYF. CDR3 sequence (DNA): TGTGCCAGCAGCTGGGCTAGCGGGGGCACAGATACGCAGTATTTT.

This clone was observed a single time. The chain joins TRBV27 to TRBJ2-7, with 10 bases matching TRBD1. V was clipped by 3 bases and J by 5 bases; unmatched bases: 4. Germline CDR1 reads MNHEY; CDR2 reads SMNVEV (reference sequence). The CDR3 has 14 amino acids. The DNA of the CDR3 is TGTGCCAGCAGTTTCTCGACAGGGGGCCACGAGCAGTACTTC. Amino acid sequence: CASSFSTGGHEQYF.

The chain carries TRBV15 and TRBJ2-5, with 7 positions matching TRBD1. Germline V gene data show CDR1 as LNHNV and CDR2 as YYDKDF (reference sequence). This CDR3 is 15 amino acids long. The ends lost 5 bases at V and 5 bases at J; junction bases unmatched: 11. CDR3 DNA: TGTGCCACCAGCCCCCAAAAGGGGGCTCGGGAGACCCAGTACTTC. This encodes CATSPQKGARETQYF.

V and J are TRBV10-3 and TRBJ2-2, with a possible D match to TRBD1 (5 bases). Germline V lookup: CDR1 ENHRY, CDR2 SYGVKD. V gave up 2 bases and J gave up 2 bases, with 15 bases separating them. This CDR3 has 17 residues. The CDR3 sequence is CAISEVALRGNTGELFF. The DNA for the CDR3 is TGTGCCATCAGTGAGGTAGCTTTAAGGGGAAACACCGGGGAGCTGTTTTTT.

This sequence joins TRBV3-1 (or the pseudogene TRBV3-2) and TRBJ2-3, with 15 positions matching TRBD2. This CDR3 is 17 amino acids long. The trim removed 1 base at V and 6 bases at J, leaving 5 bases unmatched. From germline, CDR1 is LGHDT and CDR2 YNNKEL (reference sequence). The CDR3 loop reads CASSQGTSGRESDTQYF. The CDR3 bases are TGTGCCAGCAGCCAAGGGACTAGCGGGAGGGAAAGTGATACGCAGTATTTT.

The chain employs TRBV28 and TRBJ1-5; unclear D gene. Between the trimmed V and J ends, which lost 3 bases and 5 bases, there was a span of 8 bases. The CDR3 extends over 13 amino acids. Germline CDR1 and CDR2: MDHEN and SYDVKM. Here the CDR3 DNA reads TGTGCCAGCAGTTTGGTGGATCATCAGCCCCAGCATTTT. It encodes CASSLVDHQPQHF.

The chain links TRBV27 to TRBJ1-1; D might be TRBD1 (5 bases). Looked up from germline, CDR1 is MNHEY and CDR2 is SMNVEV (reference sequence). Deletions cut 2 bases from V and 5 bases from J, with 15 bases between. The CDR3 contains 15 residues. In DNA form, the CDR3 reads TGTGCCAGCAGTTTAGGGGGGGTAGGTTGGACTGAAGCTTTCTTT. This encodes CASSLGGVGWTEAFF.